Listed below are T cell receptor beta chains from one sample, sequenced in a study of OX40 agonist ivuxolimab in advanced cancers. Using immunoSEQ multiplex PCR, the repertoire was profiled, and TCRdb retains in-frame clones only, with some absent. The sample lists roughly 80,000 clones; about 85% were seen once. The material was CD4+ or CD8+ T cells sorted from blood, obtained in a trial of the OX40 agonist ivuxolimab. The receptors stem from an adult with an advanced solid tumor such as melanoma, head and neck, liver or kidney cancer. Each CDR3 is given with its conserved first and last residue. Clone size is stated in some rows and not others, as once, few, many or a class when expanded.

>.|TRBJ1-2|TRBV27
CASTLTPNYGYTF
>.|TRBJ2-4|TRBV30
CACQTGSKNIQYF
>.|TRBJ2-3|TRBV7-2
CASSLGVGDTQYF
>.|TRBJ2-7|TRBV6-5
CASSPARPGHRYF
>.|TRBJ2-7|TRBV4-3
CASSQEVWGEQYF
>.|TRBJ1-1|TRBV18
CASRQENTEAFF
>.|TRBJ1-2|TRBV6-5
CASSYSGGHYGYTF
>.|TRBJ2-7|TRBV9
CASSPVLRRGRLGEQYF
>.|TRBJ2-3|TRBV30
CAWRGGVAGDTQYF
>.|TRBJ1-5|TRBV23-1
CASSLAGPLGNQPQHF
>.|TRBJ2-2|TRBV10-3
CAITPGQGTGELFF
>.|TRBJ1-1|TRBV7-2
CASSFAGTVNTEAFF
>.|TRBJ1-5|TRBV7-9
CASTANGHQPQHF
>.|TRBJ2-2|TRBV4-2
CASSQEWQGAYTGELFF
>.|TRBJ2-3|TRBV5-6
CASSAGNSGFRHSDTQYF
>.|TRBJ1-2|TRBV18
CASSPDRGQGYGYTF
>.|TRBJ1-5|TRBV30
CAWSATYSNQPQHF
>.|.|TRBV5-1
CASSLTGSGFPDEQYF
>.|TRBJ2-7|TRBV6-1
CASSDPRGVRNEQYF
>.|TRBJ2-3|TRBV27
CASRRQGLDPRTDTQYF
>few|TRBJ2-1|TRBV4-2
CASSPTSGQGGASSYNEQFF
>.|TRBJ2-3|TRBV10-3
CAIGESQRTDTQYF
>few|TRBJ2-1|TRBV11-2
CASKGQGSPEQFF
>.|TRBJ2-1|TRBV21-1
CASSKERGTRQFF
>.|TRBJ1-2|TRBV7-9
CASSKIRLDF
>.|TRBJ1-3|TRBV18
CASSPQGGTGNTIYF
>.|TRBJ2-7|TRBV19
CASSKGQNYEQYF
>.|TRBJ2-5|TRBV9
CASSGGRDIRETQYF
>few|TRBJ1-1|TRBV7-9
CASSIGTPGNTEAFF
>.|TRBJ2-7|TRBV7-2
CASSQDQGSFYEQYF
>once|TRBJ1-6|TRBV19
CASKVPGQRNSPLHF
>.|TRBJ1-1|TRBV5-8
CASSDGREGGRYTEAFF
>few|TRBJ2-3|TRBV7-9
CASSFGGPTDTQYF
>.|TRBJ1-2|TRBV12-5
CASGPQERGYGYTF
>.|TRBJ1-2|TRBV6-5
CASSYSWQVDYGYTF
>.|TRBJ2-7|TRBV7-2
CASSRTTGIGYEQYF
>.|TRBJ2-7|TRBV6-1
CASRASLSYEQYF
>.|TRBJ1-2|TRBV27
CASSLSGSYGYTF
>.|TRBJ2-2|TRBV6-5
CASSYLLRGGTGELFF
>.|TRBJ1-4|TRBV21-1
CASSKVPLYNEKLFF
>once|TRBJ2-2|TRBV12-5
CASGLVPGELFF
>.|TRBJ2-3|TRBV10-1
CASSAHATFTDTQYF
>.|TRBJ1-2|TRBV5-4
CASSIQGGGYGYTF
>few|TRBJ1-5|TRBV19
CASGDSSNQPQHF
>.|TRBJ1-2|TRBV5-4
CASSFANPTGGFGYTF
>.|TRBJ1-3|TRBV4-3
CASSQEVPGNTIYF
>.|TRBJ2-3|TRBV5-1
CASSRGPKGTTTDTQYF
>.|TRBJ1-2|TRBV20-1
CSASYADGYTF
>.|TRBJ1-4|TRBV5-1
CASSPDREGEKLFF
>few|TRBJ1-6|TRBV18
CASSPMGLGENSPLHF
>.|TRBJ1-6|TRBV11-2
CASSSGGLVGDSPLHF
>.|TRBJ2-3|TRBV30
CAFGGGTDTQYF
>.|TRBJ2-3|TRBV5-4
CASSLGATALSTDTQYF